The 30 T cell receptor beta chains below were found in one sample sequenced in a study of OX40 agonist ivuxolimab in advanced cancers. Sequencing used immunoSEQ multiplex PCR; TCRdb keeps in-frame clones, though not all of them. The sample has 31,000 or so clones, around nine tenths seen once. The input for sequencing was CD4+ or CD8+ T cells sorted from blood, taken in a trial of the OX40 agonist ivuxolimab. The receptors derive from an adult with an advanced solid tumor such as melanoma, head and neck, liver or kidney cancer.

This clone was seen once. V is TRBV25-1 and J is TRBJ1-2, with D perhaps matching TRBD1 (5 bases). Germline V gives CDR1 MGHDK, CDR2 SYGVNS. This CDR3 contains 13 residues. Deletions cut 6 bases from V and 1 base from J, with 9 bases between. The CDR3 DNA sequence: TGTGCCAGCAGCCAGGGAAATAACTATGGCTACACCTTC. Protein: CASSQGNNYGYTF.

The gene calls are TRBV19 and TRBJ2-7, with TRBD2 matching over 8 bases. CDR3 length: 14 amino acids. Trimming at V came to 3 bases and at J to 3 bases, leaving 4 bases not matched to a gene. The germline V gene has CDR1 LNHDA and CDR2 SQIVND (reference sequence). CDR3 coding DNA: TGTGCCAGTAGTATTGGACTAGCAGTCTACGAGCAGTACTTC. It encodes CASSIGLAVYEQYF.

The CDR3, as DNA: TGTGCCAGCAGTTACAGGGGGCTTAGGTACGAGCAGTACTTC. This gives the protein CASSYRGLRYEQYF. The chain is built from TRBV6-5 and TRBJ2-7; the match to TRBD1 covers 7 bases. Germline V gene sequence: CDR1 MNHEY, CDR2 SVGAGI. The CDR3 is 14 residues long. V lost 2 bases to trimming and J lost 4 bases; unmatched junction nucleotides: 5.

The chain is built from TRBV25-1 and TRBJ2-5; maybe TRBD1 (5 bases). CDR1 is MGHDK and CDR2 is SYGVNS in the germline V gene. Trimming took off 2 bases at V and 7 bases at J, with 5 bases between the two ends. The CDR3 spans 11 residues. DNA for the CDR3: TGTGCCAGCAGTGAAGGGGCGACCCAGTACTTC. It is translated as CASSEGATQYF.

The chain is built from TRBV29-1 and TRBJ1-1; D unclear. Germline values: CDR1 SQVTM, CDR2 ANQGSEA. With 2 bases removed from V and 5 bases from J, the gap between germline ends came to 9 bases. This CDR3 spans 12 amino acids. The CDR3 bases are TGCAGCGTTGAACTAGGGCAAACTGAAGCTTTCTTT. Residues: CSVELGQTEAFF.

The CDR3 protein is CASSLTSGRGEQFF. As DNA, the CDR3 is TGTGCCAGCAGCTTGACTAGCGGGAGAGGGGAGCAGTTCTTC. This chain joins TRBV7-3 and TRBJ2-1, with 12 bases lining up with TRBD2. The J segment lost 10 bases and the V segment lost 3 bases, leaving 4 bases of the junction unmatched. The CDR3 loop spans 14 amino acids. The germline CDR1 and CDR2 sequences are SGHTA and FQGTGA.

The gene calls are TRBV6-1 and TRBJ2-1, with D perhaps assigned TRBD1 or TRBD2 (6 bases each). Germline V CDR1 and CDR2: MNHNS, SASEGT. CDR3 length: 16 residues. V gave up 1 base and J gave up 3 bases, with 13 bases separating them. CDR3 nucleotides: TGTGCCAGCAGTGAAGTCCTGGGGGGCAACTACAATGAGCAGTTCTTC. Protein: CASSEVLGGNYNEQFF.

J is TRBJ2-3 and V is TRBV23-1; the match to TRBD2 covers 13 bases. TRBV23-1 is sorted into the ORF group, with uncertain function. The CDR3 is 19 residues long. Trimming removed 0 bases from V and 2 bases from J; junction bases left unmatched: 8. The CDR3 DNA sequence: TGCGCCAGCAGTCAATCGGTGGGGACTAGCGGGACCCTCACAGATACGCAGTATTTT. Translation gives CASSQSVGTSGTLTDTQYF.

V usage is TRBV10-3 and J usage is TRBJ2-1, with TRBD2 identical over 11 bases. Trimming removed 6 bases from V and 8 bases from J; junction bases left unmatched: 9. Germline CDR1 is ENHRY and CDR2 is SYGVKD. The CDR3 is 15 amino acids. The CDR3 coding sequence is TGTGCCATCAGCTCTGGACTAGCGGGCGGGGATGAGCAGTTCTTC. Translating gives CAISSGLAGGDEQFF.

The V gene is TRBV2, the J gene TRBJ1-5, with D possibly being TRBD1 (5 bases). V lost 6 bases and J lost 0, with 6 bases in between. CDR3 length equals 13 residues. Germline lookup yields CDR1 SNHLY and CDR2 FYNNEI. CDR3 region: CASRTVSNQPQHF. In DNA form, the CDR3 reads TGTGCCAGCAGGACAGTTAGCAATCAGCCCCAGCATTTT.

This chain connects TRBV9 to TRBJ2-3; possible D gene TRBD2, 5 bases. Trimming pared 7 bases from V and 2 bases from J, leaving 20 bases between. Per germline, CDR1 SGDLS and CDR2 YYNGEE. The CDR3 covers 16 residues. The CDR3 DNA follows: TGTGCCAGCGGCCCGGCGGGCGGGCACTTCACAGATACGCAGTATTTT. Protein product: CASGPAGGHFTDTQYF. The full variable domain, with the rest looked up from reference TRBV9 and TRBJ2-3, is DSGVTQTPKHLITATGQRVTLRCSPRSGDLSVYWYQQSLDQGLQFLIQYYNGEERAKGNILERFSAQQFPDLHSELNLSSLELGDSALYFCASGPAGGHFTDTQYFGPGTRLTVL.

This clone was observed a handful of times. V gene TRBV7-9 combines with J gene TRBJ2-1; D call uncertain. This CDR3 comprises 12 residues. From germline, CDR1 is SEHNR and CDR2 FQNEAQ (reference sequence). V lost 1 base to trimming and J lost 3 bases, with 1 base between them. In nucleotides, the CDR3 is TGTGCCAGCAGCTTAGTCTACAATGAGCAGTTCTTC. This codes for CASSLVYNEQFF.

The CDR3 sequence: CARSLDAVRGQPQHF. DNA for the CDR3: TGTGCCAGAAGCTTGGATGCGGTTAGGGGTCAGCCCCAGCATTTT. The rearrangement links TRBV5-3 to TRBJ1-5; a possible D gene is TRBD1 (5 bases). Being an ORF, TRBV5-3 has a function that is uncertain. Trimming shortened V by 0 bases and J by 6 bases, and 13 bases separated the two germline ends. The CDR3 covers 15 residues.

V usage is TRBV25-1 and J usage is TRBJ1-1; D is unclear. This CDR3 region has 14 residues. From germline, CDR1 is MGHDK and CDR2 SYGVNS. The germline V and J ends were trimmed by 3 bases and 1 base, with 9 bases remaining between them. The CDR3 sequence: CASSDLARNTEAFF. The CDR3 DNA reads TGTGCCAGCAGTGACCTCGCAAGGAACACTGAAGCTTTCTTT.

The chain is built from TRBV7-8 and TRBJ2-3; 7 bases map to TRBD2. Germline V gene data show CDR1 as SGHVS and CDR2 as FQNEAQ. V lost 1 base, J lost 4 bases, and 11 bases stayed unmatched. The CDR3 totals 17 residues. The CDR3 nucleotides are TGTGCCAGCAGCTTAGTCGGGGAGGGCCCCTCCGCAGATACGCAGTATTTT. Protein: CASSLVGEGPSADTQYF.

The CDR3 spells CASSQVTNTGELFF. The CDR3 bases are TGCGCCAGCAGCCAAGTGACGAACACCGGGGAGCTGTTTTTT. The genes are TRBV4-1 and TRBJ2-2; D is unresolved. CDR1 and CDR2 (germline): MGHRA, YSYEKL. This CDR3 spans 14 amino acids. Trimming shortened V by 1 base and J by 0 bases, and 3 bases separated the two germline ends.

This chain links TRBV11-2 with TRBJ2-7, with TRBD1 matching 10 bases. The CDR3 loop spans 16 amino acids. Trimming removed 3 bases from V and 0 bases from J; junction bases left unmatched: 5. Germline V gene sequence: CDR1 SGHAT, CDR2 FQNNGV. CDR3 DNA: TGTGCCAGCAGCTTGGCAGGGACAGGGGTCTCCTACGAGCAGTACTTC. As protein: CASSLAGTGVSYEQYF.

This clone occurred once. The chain is built from TRBV9 and TRBJ2-5; 9 bases align to TRBD1. V lost 4 bases to trimming and J lost 5 bases; unmatched junction nucleotides: 9. CDR3 length: 15 residues. CDR1 SGDLS and CDR2 YYNGEE come from the germline V gene. CDR3 sequence: CASSLEGQGWETQYF. The CDR3 bases are TGTGCCAGCAGCCTAGAGGGACAGGGTTGGGAGACCCAGTACTTC.

This rearrangement joins TRBV19 to TRBJ2-7; 7 bases align to TRBD1. The V segment lost 7 bases and the J segment 1 base; nucleotides outside the gene matches: 10. The CDR3 is 15 residues long. CDR1 and CDR2 (germline): LNHDA, SQIVND (reference sequence). The CDR3, as DNA: TGTGCCAGTAAAATCCGGGACAGTACTTCCTACGAGCAGTACTTC. This sequence encodes CASKIRDSTSYEQYF.

The chain joins TRBV28 to TRBJ2-7; 7 bases match TRBD1. CDR3 size: 16 residues. The V gene end was trimmed by 6 bases and the J gene end by 2 bases; junction bases not matched to a gene: 13. In germline, CDR1 is MDHEN, CDR2 SYDVKM. CDR3 loop: CASRPTGQRTPYEQYF. The CDR3 DNA reads as TGTGCCAGCAGACCGACGGGACAGCGAACCCCCTACGAGCAGTACTTC.

The rearrangement uses TRBV6-4 and TRBJ1-5; weak D call: TRBD1 (6 bases). The CDR3 runs 14 residues. The V and J ends lost 6 bases and 3 bases respectively, with 12 bases between them. Germline V lookup: CDR1 MRHNA, CDR2 SNTAGT. CDR3 DNA sequence: TGTGCCAGCAGCCTTGGACAGTTCAATCAGCCCCAGCATTTT. Translated: CASSLGQFNQPQHF.

This chain uses TRBV7-2 with TRBJ2-5, with D hard to call. This CDR3 spans 14 amino acids. Trimming removed 1 base at V and 5 bases at J, with 11 bases between. The germline gives CDR1 SGHTA, CDR2 FQGNSA. The CDR3 DNA reads TGTGCCAGCAGCTTAGTTTTCACAACGGAGACCCAGTACTTC. Its protein product is CASSLVFTTETQYF.

The rearrangement joins TRBV19 to TRBJ1-1; the D is unclear. The V end was cut by 3 bases, the J end by 7 bases, with 12 bases between. Per germline, CDR1 LNHDA and CDR2 SQIVND (reference sequence). The length of the CDR3 is 13 residues. This CDR3 is CASSITSSGEAFF. CDR3 coding DNA: TGTGCCAGTAGTATTACCTCGTCGGGTGAAGCTTTCTTT.

The gene calls are TRBV9 and TRBJ2-7; the D gene is possibly TRBD1 (8 bases). V shed 3 bases and J shed 2 bases, with 18 bases lying between them. Germline loops: CDR1 SGDLS, CDR2 YYNGEE. This CDR3 is built from 16 residues. The CDR3 protein is CASSEGGTGLAYEQYF. CDR3 nucleotides: TGTGCCAGCAGCGAGGGGGGGACAGGCCTTGCCTACGAGCAGTACTTC.

This rearrangement joins TRBV7-9 to TRBJ1-1, with D possibly matching TRBD1 (5 bases). The V gene lost 4 bases and the J gene lost 1 base, with 13 bases spanning the gap. CDR1 is SEHNR and CDR2 is FQNEAQ in the germline V gene (reference sequence). The CDR3 is made up of 15 amino acids. This CDR3 reads CASSSIRQPNTEAFF. Here the CDR3 DNA reads TGTGCCAGCAGCTCCATCCGACAGCCGAACACTGAAGCTTTCTTT.

V and J are TRBV28 and TRBJ2-1; TRBD1 matches at 7 bases. With V trimmed by 6 bases and J by 8 bases, 7 bases remained unmatched. CDR3 length: 13 residues. Germline lookup yields CDR1 MDHEN and CDR2 SYDVKM. The CDR3 DNA reads TGTGCCAGCAGAAACACAGGGGTTCATGAGCAGTTCTTC. Its protein product is CASRNTGVHEQFF.

The chain uses TRBV7-6 and TRBJ2-2; possibly TRBD2 for D (7 bases). Germline assignment: CDR1 SGHVS and CDR2 FNYEAQ. Deletions cut 0 bases from V and 5 bases from J, with 13 bases between. The CDR3 is 16 amino acids. This chain's CDR3 is CASSLAGGGQTGELFF. The DNA for the CDR3 is TGTGCCAGCAGCTTAGCTGGGGGGGGGCAGACCGGGGAGCTGTTTTTT.

This chain connects TRBV9 to TRBJ1-1, with D possibly matching TRBD1 (5 bases). The germline V and J ends were trimmed by 0 bases and 1 base, with 16 bases remaining between them. Germline CDR1 is SGDLS and CDR2 is YYNGEE. The CDR3 has 17 residues. The CDR3 sequence: CASSVVVGDHRNTEAFF. DNA of the CDR3: TGTGCCAGCAGCGTAGTAGTAGGGGACCACAGGAACACTGAAGCTTTCTTT.

The chain carries TRBV28 and TRBJ1-2; D is unresolved. CDR3 length: 14 residues. In germline, CDR1 is MDHEN, CDR2 SYDVKM. Trimming cost V 5 bases and J 1 base, with 11 bases left between them. CDR3 DNA: TGTGCCAGCAGTGCTGGCATTAGTAACTATGGCTACACCTTC. Residues: CASSAGISNYGYTF.

This chain joins TRBV29-1 and TRBJ2-7; TRBD1 is a possible D gene (6 bases). Germline V CDR1 and CDR2: SQVTM, ANQGSEA. The CDR3 consists of 12 residues. V was cut by 7 bases and J by 0 bases, with 10 bases left in between. In DNA form, the CDR3 reads TGCAGCGCACAGGGTGGCTCCTACGAGCAGTACTTC. Protein sequence: CSAQGGSYEQYF.